This T cell receptor (beta chain) was captured in a study of regulatory T cells in long-lasting Graves disease. Ten or more counts support this clonotype. TCR beta libraries were built with iRepertoire HTBI primers and Arm-PCR of CDR3 regions. TCRdb reprocessed the multiplex PCR reads with MiXCR, giving one entry per CDR3 protein. This table has 350,000 to 500,000 distinct CDR3 sequences, less than 20% appearing once. The time point denotes: newly diagnosed GD, antithyroid drugs for less than 3 months. The TCR library was prepared using RNA isolated from PBMCs. J gave up 0 bases and V 6 bases, and 7 bases lay outside the gene matches. The CDR3 totals 16 residues. In germline, CDR1 is SNHLY, CDR2 FYNNEI. In addition, the sample was reused for a study of T cells in Graves' hyperthyroidism and ophthalmopathy. Per that study: Patients were aged 18 to 65, had disease duration under 2 months, and had newly diagnosed hyperthyroidism. The TCR CDR3 first-round RT-PCR relied on the HTBI primer set. Most thyroid clonotypes with frequency above 0.001 were detected in blood.

The input for sequencing was peripheral blood mononuclear cells (PBMCs), taken at new diagnosis, from a patient treated with antithyroid drugs. The chain joins TRBV2 to TRBJ2-7; 11 nucleotides line up with TRBD2. This TCR was recovered from a woman younger than 35 with Graves disease. The CDR3 loop is CASRLSTSGSSYEQYF. DNA of the CDR3: TGTGCCAGCAGACTAAGTACTAGCGGGAGCTCCTACGAGCAGTACTTC.